The 29 T cell receptor beta chains presented below share a single source sample, sequenced in a study of blood T cell repertoires in COVID-19. The protocol was immunoSEQ multiplex PCR, while the TCRdb copy is restricted to in-frame clones and leaves out a portion. The sample holds around 120,000 clones; about nine tenths are singletons and the top ten take under 4.5%. Sequenced sample: peripheral blood. The receptors here all came from a man aged 45-60 years with active COVID-19.

The genes are TRBV14 and TRBJ2-2; 11 nucleotides match TRBD2. Per germline, CDR1 SGHDN and CDR2 FVKESK. V lost 4 bases and J lost 2; bases outside the gene matches: 6. The CDR3 extends over 17 amino acids. The CDR3 region is CASSPSGLAGNTGELFF. Written as DNA, the CDR3 is TGTGCCAGCAGCCCCTCCGGACTAGCGGGTAACACCGGGGAGCTGTTTTTT.

This chain uses TRBV5-4 with TRBJ1-1; a possible D gene is TRBD1 (5 bases). Deletions cut 4 bases from V and 5 bases from J, with 12 bases between. There are 13 residues in the CDR3. Germline CDR1 reads SGHNT; CDR2 reads YYREEE (reference sequence). The CDR3 region is CASSTSRETEAFF. CDR3 nucleotide sequence: TGTGCCAGCAGCACTAGCAGGGAGACTGAAGCTTTCTTT. The whole variable domain, remainder taken from reference TRBV5-4 and TRBJ1-1, is ETGVTQSPTHLIKTRGQQVTLRCSSQSGHNTVSWYQQALGQGPQFIFQYYREEENGRGNFPPRFSGLQFPNYSSELNVNALELDDSALYLCASSTSRETEAFFGQGTRLTVV.

This CDR3 reads CASSLFGGDSYNEQFF. CDR3 coding DNA: TGTGCCAGCAGCCTCTTCGGGGGGGACTCCTACAATGAGCAGTTCTTC. This sequence joins TRBV7-3 and TRBJ2-1, with TRBD2 matching over 8 bases. In germline, CDR1 is SGHTA, CDR2 FQGTGA. Trimming removed 5 bases from V and 0 bases from J; junction bases left unmatched: 6. This CDR3 region has 16 residues.

Here the CDR3 DNA reads TGTGCCAGTAGTATGCCAGGGGATAGGGGCAGGCCTGAAGCTTTCTTT. Translated, it gives CASSMPGDRGRPEAFF. The chain uses TRBV19 and TRBJ1-1; tentative D call: TRBD1 (6 bases). In germline, CDR1 is LNHDA, CDR2 SQIVND (reference sequence). This CDR3 region has 16 residues. Deletions cut 3 bases from V and 6 bases from J, with 20 bases between.

J is TRBJ1-2 and V is TRBV3-1 (or the pseudogene TRBV3-2); D possibly corresponds to TRBD1 (6 bases). Between the trimmed V and J ends, which lost 4 bases and 6 bases, there was a span of 15 bases. The CDR3 has 14 residues. Per the germline V gene, CDR1 is LGHDT and CDR2 is YNNKEL (reference sequence). The CDR3 DNA reads TGTGCCAGCAGCCTTGGGGGCAGGGAGAATGGCTACACCTTC. This sequence encodes CASSLGGRENGYTF.

This rearrangement joins TRBV4-1 to TRBJ2-2; 12 nucleotides agree with TRBD2. Germline V gene data show CDR1 as MGHRA and CDR2 as YSYEKL. With 0 bases clipped from V and 3 bases from J, the junction kept 5 bases outside the gene matches. The CDR3 spans 18 residues. CDR3 amino acids: CASSQDRTSGKDTGELFF. CDR3 DNA sequence: TGCGCCAGCAGCCAAGATCGGACTAGCGGGAAGGACACCGGGGAGCTGTTTTTT.

This clone was recorded once. The chain is built from TRBV5-6 and TRBJ2-7; 7 nucleotides line up with TRBD1. The CDR3 runs to 13 residues. V trimming: 0 bases; J trimming: 3 bases; junction bases outside the gene matches: 0. Germline CDR1 and CDR2: SGHDT and YYEEEE. In DNA form, the CDR3 reads TGTGCCAGCAGCTTGGACAGGGGCTACGAGCAGTACGTC. Protein: CASSLDRGYEQYV.

This sequence joins TRBV11-2 and TRBJ1-2; D is possibly TRBD1 (5 bases). Looked up from germline, CDR1 is SGHAT and CDR2 is FQNNGV. Trimming took off 5 bases at V and 8 bases at J, with 12 bases between the two ends. CDR3 length: 12 amino acids. The chain's CDR3 is CASSRGGSGYTF. The CDR3 DNA reads TGTGCCAGCAGCCGGGGGGGTTCGGGCTACACCTTC.

The rearrangement joins TRBV6-5 to TRBJ2-3; 10 positions match TRBD2. V was pared by 5 bases and J by 6 bases, with 5 bases of the junction left unmatched. This CDR3 has 14 residues. Germline CDR1 MNHEY, CDR2 SVGAGI. The CDR3 spells CASSKREGTDTQYF. The DNA for the CDR3 is TGTGCCAGCAGTAAGCGGGAGGGGACCGATACGCAGTATTTT.

This chain uses TRBV5-4 with TRBJ2-3; possible D gene TRBD2, 5 bases. The V end was cut by 7 bases, the J end by 8 bases, with 17 bases between. The CDR3 is 13 amino acids. Germline V lookup: CDR1 SGHNT, CDR2 YYREEE (reference sequence). This CDR3 is CASWEIGSITQYF. The CDR3 nucleotides are TGTGCCAGCTGGGAGATAGGGTCCATTACGCAGTATTTT.

This chain connects TRBV3-1 (or the pseudogene TRBV3-2) to TRBJ1-5, with D possibly being TRBD1 (6 bases). Deletions cut 4 bases from V and 3 bases from J, with 13 bases between. This CDR3 has 15 amino acids. Germline CDR1 LGHDT, CDR2 YNNKEL (reference sequence). The DNA for the CDR3 is TGTGCCAGCAGCCGATCGGGGGGGCCCAATCAGCCCCAGCATTTT. Its translation: CASSRSGGPNQPQHF.

This chain joins TRBV2 and TRBJ1-1, with 8 bases identical to TRBD1. Germline CDR1 and CDR2: SNHLY and FYNNEI. Trimming cost V 6 bases and J 4 bases; bases outside gene matches: 10. This CDR3 has 15 amino acids. In DNA form, the CDR3 reads TGTGCCAGCAGCGATCGACAGGGGCGAACCACTGAAGCTTTCTTT. Amino acids: CASSDRQGRTTEAFF.

The chain employs TRBV5-5 and TRBJ1-6; a possible D gene is TRBD1 (5 bases). V lost 4 bases to trimming and J lost 9 bases, with 20 bases between them. Per the germline V gene, CDR1 is SGHKS and CDR2 is YYEKEE (reference sequence). The CDR3 has 16 amino acids. CDR3 DNA sequence: TGTGCCAGCAGCACGGGACTGGCAGGGCCCTTTTCACCCCTCCACTTT. Translation gives CASSTGLAGPFSPLHF.

The chain combines TRBV5-1 with TRBJ1-1, with D possibly being TRBD1 (5 bases). The CDR3 totals 13 residues. Between the trimmed V and J ends, which lost 0 bases and 8 bases, there was a span of 11 bases. Germline V lookup: CDR1 SGHRS, CDR2 YFSETQ. CDR3 region: CASSLDGRGEAFF. The DNA for the CDR3 is TGCGCCAGCAGCTTGGACGGGAGGGGCGAAGCTTTCTTT.

The rearrangement joins TRBV6-2 or TRBV6-3 to TRBJ1-6; 7 bases are a match to TRBD1. The CDR3 length is 14 residues. The germline V gene encodes CDR1 MNHEY and CDR2 SVGEGT. J gave up 10 bases and V 6 bases, and 9 bases lay outside the gene matches. As DNA, the CDR3 is TGTGCCAGCAGCCGGGACAGCCAGGAATCACCCCTCCACTTT. Protein: CASSRDSQESPLHF.

The chain uses TRBV11-3 and TRBJ2-5, with TRBD1 matching over 11 bases. The trim removed 5 bases at V and 5 bases at J, leaving 1 base unmatched. The CDR3 spans 13 residues. The germline gives CDR1 SGHNT, CDR2 YENEEA. CDR3 protein: CASSRTGGETQYF. CDR3 bases: TGTGCCAGCAGCCGGACAGGGGGCGAGACCCAGTACTTC.

DNA for the CDR3: TGTGCCAGCAGCGGACAGGGGCGACAGCCCCAGCATTTT. Its translation: CASSGQGRQPQHF. The V gene is TRBV12-3 or TRBV12-4, the J gene TRBJ1-5; TRBD1 matches 9 bases. V lost 6 bases and J lost 7; bases outside the gene matches: 4. This CDR3 spans 13 amino acids.

The chain combines TRBV10-2 with TRBJ1-6, with D tentatively TRBD1 (6 bases). This CDR3 comprises 17 residues. The V gene lost 0 bases and the J gene lost 2 bases, with 11 bases spanning the gap. Germline V lookup: CDR1 WSHSY, CDR2 SAAADI. Here the CDR3 DNA reads TGCGCCAGCAGTGAGTCAGGCAGGGGAGCCTATAATTCACCCCTCCACTTT. Its translation is CASSESGRGAYNSPLHF.

V and J are TRBV4-1 and TRBJ2-3; 10 nucleotides agree with TRBD1. CDR1 and CDR2 (germline): MGHRA, YSYEKL. The CDR3 sequence is 16 residues long. Trimming took 4 bases from V and 4 from J; bases not matched to a gene: 8. The CDR3 nucleotides read TGCGCCAGCAGCCCGCCGACAGGGGGCAGGGCAGATACGCAGTATTTT. Its translation: CASSPPTGGRADTQYF.

The chain is built from TRBV6-5 and TRBJ2-7; the D gene is possibly TRBD1 (6 bases). CDR3 length: 13 amino acids. CDR1 and CDR2 from the germline V gene are MNHEY and SVGAGI. The CDR3 spells CASRDRLFGELYV. CDR3 in DNA: TGTGCCAGCAGAGACAGGCTTTTTGGGGAGCTGTACGTC.

The gene calls are TRBV10-2 and TRBJ2-7; 7 nucleotides line up with TRBD1. V shed 5 bases and J 3 bases; nucleotides not matched to a gene: 7. Germline V gene sequence: CDR1 WSHSY, CDR2 SAAADI. CDR3 length: 14 amino acids. The DNA for the CDR3 is TGCGCCAGCAGTCCGGGACAGATAAACTACGAGCAGTACGTC. It encodes CASSPGQINYEQYV.

The chain's CDR3 is CASSEAGTGAYEQYF. The CDR3 DNA is TGTGCCAGCAGTGAAGCCGGGACAGGCGCCTACGAGCAGTACTTC. This rearrangement joins TRBV6-1 to TRBJ2-7; TRBD1 matches at 8 bases. V was pared by 0 bases and J by 2 bases, with 3 bases of the junction left unmatched. The CDR3 has 15 residues. Per the germline V gene, CDR1 is MNHNS and CDR2 is SASEGT.

The chain joins TRBV7-2 to TRBJ2-7, with D possibly being TRBD1 (7 bases). The CDR3 sequence is 15 residues long. Trimming took off 8 bases at V and 2 bases at J, with 19 bases between the two ends. CDR1 and CDR2 (germline): SGHTA, FQGNSA. CDR3 coding DNA: TGTGCCAGCGCCATCCGCGGGACAGACACCTACGAGCAGTACTTC. This gives the protein CASAIRGTDTYEQYF.

The gene calls are TRBV6-5 and TRBJ1-5; a possible D gene is TRBD1 (6 bases). This CDR3 is built from 13 residues. Per germline, CDR1 MNHEY and CDR2 SVGAGI. V was cut by 10 bases and J by 7 bases, with 17 bases left in between. CDR3 nucleotides: TGTGCCACCCTAATTGCAGGGGCCCAGCCCCAGCATTTT. Translated: CATLIAGAQPQHF.

A single count supports this clone. CDR3 protein: CASSSEHHLSGRASNEQFF. The CDR3, as DNA: TGTGCCAGCAGCTCCGAACACCATCTTAGCGGGAGGGCCAGCAATGAGCAGTTCTTC. J is TRBJ2-1 and V is TRBV7-2; 11 bases match TRBD2. There are 19 residues in the CDR3. Unmatched junction bases numbered 17, after V lost 4 bases and J lost 6 bases. Germline V CDR1 and CDR2: SGHTA, FQGNSA.

This clone was seen a few times. V gene TRBV4-1 combines with J gene TRBJ2-5; 13 bases are shared with TRBD2. The CDR3 extends over 15 amino acids. The J segment lost 2 bases and the V segment lost 4 bases, leaving 1 base of the junction unmatched. The germline CDR1 and CDR2 sequences are MGHRA and YSYEKL. The CDR3 nucleotides read TGCGCCAGCAGCCTGGGACTAGCGGGACAAGAGACCCAGTACTTC. Protein: CASSLGLAGQETQYF.

This clone was picked up a small number of times. This rearrangement joins TRBV7-9 to TRBJ1-2; 8 nucleotides align to TRBD1. Trimming cost V 3 bases and J 9 bases; bases outside gene matches: 6. The CDR3 length is 13 residues. Germline CDR1 reads SEHNR; CDR2 reads FQNEAQ (reference sequence). The CDR3: CASSLAGQGSYTF. The CDR3, as DNA: TGTGCCAGCAGCTTGGCCGGACAGGGCAGCTACACCTTC.

The chain couples TRBV7-2 to TRBJ2-1, with TRBD2 identical over 12 bases. J gave up 9 bases and V 4 bases, and 10 bases lay outside the gene matches. Per germline, CDR1 SGHTA and CDR2 FQGNSA. The length of the CDR3 is 16 residues. The DNA of the CDR3 is TGTGCCAGCAGCTCTTGGGCGGCTAGCGGGAGGGCTGAGCAGTTCTTC. This encodes CASSSWAASGRAEQFF.

The DNA of the CDR3 is TGCGCCAGCAGCCAAGACCAGGGCCTTGAAGCTTTCTTT. Its protein is CASSQDQGLEAFF. The chain uses TRBV4-1 and TRBJ1-1, with a tentative D call TRBD1 (5 bases). Germline V CDR1 and CDR2: MGHRA, YSYEKL. This CDR3 comprises 13 residues. Trimming took off 0 bases at V and 7 bases at J, with 9 bases between the two ends.